The 27 T cell receptor beta chains presented below share a single source sample, sequenced in a study of cytomegalovirus exposure and HLA in healthy donors. In the PCR, 60 Vbeta and 13 Jbeta primers were used. Measured with immunoSEQ multiplex PCR; TCRdb has only the in-frame clones, and not every one. The table includes roughly 250,000 clones, roughly 81% detected once. Sequencing used PBMCs. All receptors derive from a woman aged 40-49 years in good health and CMV-seropositive.

This chain uses TRBV6-6 with TRBJ2-7; TRBD2 matches 14 bases. Germline loops: CDR1 MNHNY, CDR2 SVGAGI (reference sequence). V shed 6 bases, J shed 4 bases, and the junction held 2 bases outside the gene matches. The length of the CDR3 is 14 residues. CDR3 nucleotides: TGTGCCAGCAGGGGGACTAGCGGGAGTTACGAGCAGTACTTC. Its translation: CASRGTSGSYEQYF.

The CDR3 sequence: CASSLEVTSGVNTGELFF. The CDR3, as DNA: TGTGCCAGCAGCTTAGAGGTGACTAGCGGGGTGAACACCGGGGAGCTGTTTTTT. The rearrangement links TRBV7-9 to TRBJ2-2, with TRBD2 matching 11 bases. J was trimmed by 1 base and V by 1 base; bases with no gene match: 5. This CDR3 is built from 18 residues. The germline V gene has CDR1 SEHNR and CDR2 FQNEAQ (reference sequence).

The J gene is TRBJ2-2, the V gene TRBV6-5, with D unresolved. Germline V CDR1 and CDR2: MNHEY, SVGAGI. CDR3 length: 13 amino acids. Trimming cost V 0 bases and J 7 bases, with 6 bases left between them. This chain's CDR3 is CASSYSHFGELFF. CDR3 coding DNA: TGTGCCAGCAGTTACTCACATTTCGGGGAGCTGTTTTTT.

This chain uses TRBV6-5 with TRBJ2-7; D is perhaps TRBD1 (5 bases). The germline V gene encodes CDR1 MNHEY and CDR2 SVGAGI. V dropped 2 bases and J dropped 6 bases, with 11 bases sitting between them. The CDR3 sequence is 13 residues long. The CDR3, as DNA: TGTGCCAGCAGTTACGGCAGGGCCTCCGAGCAGTACTTC. Translation: CASSYGRASEQYF.

The rearrangement links TRBV28 to TRBJ1-3, with 8 bases lining up with TRBD1. Germline V gene data show CDR1 as MDHEN and CDR2 as SYDVKM. The CDR3 consists of 16 residues. The J segment lost 4 bases and the V segment lost 7 bases, leaving 12 bases of the junction unmatched. The CDR3 protein is CASTRDRTSAGNTIYF. Here the CDR3 DNA reads TGTGCCAGCACCAGGGACAGGACTTCTGCCGGAAACACCATATATTTT.

The chain employs TRBV19 and TRBJ1-1; 10 bases align to TRBD1. Per germline, CDR1 LNHDA and CDR2 SQIVND (reference sequence). V shed 5 bases, J shed 0 bases, and the junction held 6 bases outside the gene matches. The CDR3 is 16 amino acids. The CDR3 DNA follows: TGTGCCAGTAGTCGAGGACAGGGGGGTTTGAACACTGAAGCTTTCTTT. This sequence encodes CASSRGQGGLNTEAFF.

The CDR3 sequence: CASSALAGVRDTQYF. DNA for the CDR3: TGTGCCAGCAGCGCCCTAGCGGGAGTAAGGGATACGCAGTATTTT. The rearrangement uses TRBV9 and TRBJ2-3; TRBD2 matches at 10 bases. The CDR3 totals 15 residues. Unmatched junction bases numbered 7, after V lost 3 bases and J lost 6 bases. Germline V CDR1 and CDR2: SGDLS, YYNGEE.

The chain recombines TRBV7-7 with TRBJ2-7; 7 bases fit TRBD2. CDR3 length: 14 residues. The germline V gene encodes CDR1 SSHAT and CDR2 FNYEAQ (reference sequence). J gave up 7 bases and V 6 bases, and 12 bases lay outside the gene matches. DNA for the CDR3: TGTGCCAGCAGTGCATTTGCGGGAGCCAAAGAGCAGTACTTC. As protein: CASSAFAGAKEQYF.

The chain carries TRBV7-9 and TRBJ2-7, with 8 positions matching TRBD1. CDR3 size: 15 residues. The ends lost 3 bases at V and 5 bases at J; junction bases unmatched: 9. Per the germline V gene, CDR1 is SEHNR and CDR2 is FQNEAQ (reference sequence). The CDR3 reads CASSFYSTGVDEQYF. CDR3 sequence (DNA): TGTGCCAGCAGCTTTTACTCGACAGGGGTGGACGAGCAGTACTTC.

The J gene is TRBJ2-5, the V gene TRBV5-6, with TRBD1 identical over 8 bases. CDR1 and CDR2 (germline): SGHDT, YYEEEE. The CDR3 covers 17 residues. V was clipped by 5 bases and J by 3 bases; unmatched bases: 15. CDR3 bases: TGTGCCAGCAGTTCAATCCCCACAGGGGGAACTAAAGAGACCCAGTACTTC. Translated: CASSSIPTGGTKETQYF.

The gene calls are TRBV18 and TRBJ2-5; D is possibly TRBD1 (5 bases). Judging by the DNA end, TRBJ2-7 fits better; the J call may be wrong. CDR1 and CDR2 from the germline V gene are KGHSH and LQKENI. The CDR3 has 14 residues. CDR3 residues: CASSPQGFPYEQYF. The CDR3 nucleotides are TGTGCCAGCTCACCGCAGGGTTTTCCCTACGAGCAGTACTTC.

Here the CDR3 DNA reads TGTGCCAGCAGTTTATCCTGGCAGGGGAGCTACGAGCAGTACTTC. It encodes CASSLSWQGSYEQYF. This chain joins TRBV27 and TRBJ2-7; D might be TRBD1 (6 bases). Trimming removed 0 bases at V and 3 bases at J, with 12 bases between. The length of the CDR3 is 15 residues. Germline V gene sequence: CDR1 MNHEY, CDR2 SMNVEV (reference sequence).

This clone occurred once. Written as DNA, the CDR3 is TGTGCCCTCCGGAGGGAGGGAGGCTACACCTTC. Amino acid sequence: CALRREGGYTF. The gene calls are TRBV30 and TRBJ1-2; D is ambiguous. Germline V gene lookup returns CDR1 GTSNPN and CDR2 SVGIG (reference sequence). The ends were cut back, 8 bases at V and 8 bases at J, with 15 bases in the middle. This CDR3 has 11 residues. Supplemented by reference TRBV30 and TRBJ1-2, the full variable domain reads SQTIHQWPATLVQPVGSPLSLECTVEGTSNPNLYWYRQAAGRGLQLLFYSVGIGQISSEVPQNLSASRPQDRQFILSSKKLLLSDSGFYLCALRREGGYTFGSGTRLTVV.

The chain recombines TRBV5-1 with TRBJ2-4, with a weak D call TRBD1 (6 bases). V lost 2 bases to trimming and J lost 1 base, with 13 bases between them. The CDR3 consists of 16 residues. The V gene's germline CDR1 is SGHRS and CDR2 YFSETQ. CDR3 coding DNA: TGCGCCAGCAGCTTCCTCGAAGGGGGTGCCAAAAACATTCAGTACTTC. Its protein product is CASSFLEGGAKNIQYF.

This chain joins TRBV7-2 and TRBJ2-7; D remains ambiguous. The CDR3 has 14 amino acids. Germline V gene data show CDR1 as SGHTA and CDR2 as FQGNSA. The V end lost 1 base, the J end lost 5 bases, and 12 bases lay between the germline ends. This CDR3 is CASSLGAAWNEQYF. CDR3 in DNA: TGTGCCAGCAGCTTAGGGGCAGCTTGGAACGAGCAGTACTTC.

The rearrangement joins TRBV27 to TRBJ2-2; weak D call: TRBD2 (5 bases). Germline assignment: CDR1 MNHEY and CDR2 SMNVEV (reference sequence). V lost 2 bases, J lost 2 bases, and 12 bases lay in between. There are 16 residues in the CDR3. CDR3 protein: CASSLVGESNTGELFF. CDR3 coding DNA: TGTGCCAGCAGTTTAGTCGGGGAGTCAAACACCGGGGAGCTGTTTTTT.

The chain has TRBV7-3 and TRBJ1-3, with D tentatively TRBD1 (5 bases). V was clipped by 4 bases and J by 4 bases, with 8 bases between them. The CDR3 length is 13 residues. Per the germline V gene, CDR1 is SGHTA and CDR2 is FQGTGA. CDR3 protein: CASSSSGGNTIYF. DNA of the CDR3: TGTGCCAGCAGCTCCTCAGGGGGAAACACCATATATTTT. The full variable domain, rest sourced from reference TRBV7-3 and TRBJ1-3, is GAGVSQTPSNKVTEKGKYVELRCDPISGHTALYWYRQSLGQGPEFLIYFQGTGAADDSGLPNDRFFAVRPEGSVSTLKIQRTERGDSAVYLCASSSSGGNTIYFGEGSWLTVV.

This clone was detected only once. This CDR3 is CASRNGLAGTYEQYF. In nucleotides, the CDR3 is TGTGCCAGCAGGAATGGACTAGCGGGAACCTACGAGCAGTACTTC. The V call is TRBV6-1, the J call TRBJ2-7; the match to TRBD2 covers 12 bases. The CDR3 consists of 15 residues. Trimming took 6 bases from V and 2 from J; bases not matched to a gene: 5. The germline V gene has CDR1 MNHNS and CDR2 SASEGT.

The chain links TRBV7-2 to TRBJ1-1; 11 bases align to TRBD1. V dropped 5 bases and J dropped 2; count of bases not matched to a gene: 16. Germline CDR1 SGHTA, CDR2 FQGNSA. This CDR3 has 19 residues. In DNA form, the CDR3 reads TGTGCCAGCAGCCTCTCGGGACAGGGGGTCCTAGGGGGAAACACTGAAGCTTTCTTT. This encodes CASSLSGQGVLGGNTEAFF.

About this clone: The same CDR3 arises from other DNA sequences in this sample as well. The chain is built from TRBV27 and TRBJ1-1, with D perhaps TRBD1 (5 bases). The CDR3 has 13 amino acids. Germline V gene lookup returns CDR1 MNHEY and CDR2 SMNVEV (reference sequence). V dropped 3 bases and J dropped 2 bases, with 7 bases sitting between them. CDR3 DNA: TGTGCCAGCAGTTTGCAGGGTAACACTGAAGCTTTCTTT. Translating it yields CASSLQGNTEAFF.

This chain joins TRBV27 and TRBJ2-2, with D maybe TRBD2 (5 bases). Between the trimmed V and J ends, which lost 8 bases and 4 bases, there was a span of 14 bases. Germline CDR1 and CDR2: MNHEY and SMNVEV (reference sequence). The CDR3 has 14 amino acids. The CDR3 DNA is TGTGCCAGCTCACTAGAGGGATTCACCGGGGAGCTGTTTTTT. Amino acids: CASSLEGFTGELFF.

A remark on this clone: One end of the junction does not line up with germline, which may come from a read error. The V call is TRBV7-9, the J call TRBJ2-5; 10 nucleotides agree with TRBD2. Germline V gene sequence: CDR1 SEHNR, CDR2 FQNEAQ (reference sequence). This CDR3 is built from 16 residues. The CDR3 reads CSSSQTSGATQETQYF. The CDR3 DNA reads TGTTCCAGCAGTCAAACTAGCGGGGCAACCCAAGAGACCCAGTACTTC.

The J gene is TRBJ1-5, the V gene TRBV28; D gene uncertain. V dropped 5 bases and J dropped 9 bases, with 14 bases sitting between them. This CDR3 is built from 13 residues. CDR1 is MDHEN and CDR2 is SYDVKM in the germline V gene. The CDR3 bases are TGTGCCAGCAGTCCCCTGCGCTTATGGCCCCAGCATTTT. Its protein product is CASSPLRLWPQHF.

The chain recombines TRBV19 with TRBJ1-2; D gene unclear. The germline V and J ends were trimmed by 3 bases and 3 bases, with 5 bases remaining between them. This CDR3 contains 12 residues. Germline V CDR1 and CDR2: LNHDA, SQIVND (reference sequence). This chain's CDR3 is CASSISYYGYTF. The CDR3 nucleotides read TGTGCCAGTAGTATCTCCTACTATGGCTACACCTTC.

The V and J genes are TRBV5-4 and TRBJ1-1; 7 nucleotides line up with TRBD1. The CDR3 runs to 16 residues. Germline lookup yields CDR1 SGHNT and CDR2 YYREEE (reference sequence). V was clipped by 0 bases and J by 7 bases; unmatched bases: 12. This CDR3 reads CASSLGAGTVDIEAFF. In nucleotides, the CDR3 is TGTGCCAGCAGCTTGGGAGCCGGGACAGTAGACATTGAAGCTTTCTTT.

The CDR3 protein is CASSAGVGTDTQYF. CDR3 DNA: TGTGCCAGCTCTGCGGGAGTTGGCACAGATACGCAGTATTTT. This sequence joins TRBV28 and TRBJ2-3, with 7 bases matching TRBD2. Unmatched junction bases numbered 6, after V lost 8 bases and J lost 1 base. The V gene's germline CDR1 is MDHEN and CDR2 SYDVKM. CDR3 length: 14 amino acids.

The genes are TRBV5-6 and TRBJ2-2; 8 bases are shared with TRBD2. CDR1 is SGHDT, CDR2 YYEEEE, per germline. J was trimmed by 6 bases and V by 5 bases; bases with no gene match: 0. The CDR3 is 12 residues long. The CDR3 DNA reads TGTGCCAGCAGGCGGGAGGCCGGGGAGCTGTTTTTT. Translated: CASRREAGELFF.